What follows is one T cell receptor (beta chain) and its context. Its antigen target is currently unknown. A read error may be the cause here, since a much bigger clone is one base away. This entry is derived from a study of blood T cell repertoires in COVID-19 (dated by TCRdb to 2019 to 2021). At the level of the whole study: The collaborator samples originated in the United States, Italy and Spain and spanned the acute and convalescent phases of COVID-19. The material from the prospective study consisted of cDNA or gDNA derived from T cells, B-cell-depleted T cells, or PBMCs. Deeply sampled blood TCRbeta repertoires from subjects exposed to, actively infected with, or recovered from COVID-19 were included in the dataset. The repertoires were released in a freely available public database intended as a resource for research on the immune response to SARS-CoV-2. Samples were obtained from the ongoing ImmuneRACE study (first 160 participants) and from about 1,300 subjects provided by 6 global collaborators. The sample metadata nearly always contained a de-identified subject ID, COVID-19 status, age in years and sex. Where available, HLA class I and class II types were taken from metadata supplied by the sample provider and were not determined by assay-based typing. The study at large found these results: Clinical and demographic metadata were provided uncurated, with the amount varying by source and participant.

Collaborating institutions collected whole blood in K2EDTA tubes following their own protocols. For TCRbeta analysis, collaborators shipped samples in one of three forms: frozen whole blood, isolated PBMCs, or DNA extracted from either of those sample types. TCRbeta CDR3 regions were amplified from genomic DNA by means of the immunoSEQ Assay, a bias-controlled multiplex PCR. Under the source paper's analysis protocol: The number of nucleated cells in each sample was estimated by amplification of reference gene primers within the assay. Sequence reads were collapsed and filtered to measure the absolute abundance of every unique TCRbeta CDR3 rearrangement. For each sample, productive Simpson clonality was calculated as the square root of Simpson's diversity index across productive rearrangements. This immuneACCESS table, as held by TCRdb, lists in-frame sequences with V and J called but not all clones. Of the missing ones, under half trace to an unresolved V gene in checked studies; the others have no known cause. V and J calls and clone size are copied from that table; D and trimming were computed from the DNA. The sample table shows 140,000 or so clones, and about 86% are seen once. Of the sample, 8% is held by the ten largest clones.

V is pared back by 1 base and J by 7 bases, with 10 bases lying between the germline termini. CDR1 LGHDT and CDR2 YNNKEL are derived from the germline V gene (reference sequence). There are 14 amino acids in the CDR3, from cysteine to phenylalanine inclusive. Only the CDR3 region is kept as DNA, spanning 42 bases read in frame from base 1. The V and J segments used are TRBV3-1 (or the pseudogene TRBV3-2) and TRBJ1-4; there is no confident call for the D gene. Sequencing was done on a sample of peripheral blood. The TCR was taken from a human donor in a cohort sampled during active COVID-19. The DNA reads as follows: TGTGCCAGCAGCCAAGTGATAACGAGTGAAAAACTGTTTTTT. The translation is CASSQVITSEKLFF.